The text below deals with one T cell receptor (beta chain). This clonotype occurred many times. The antigen this receptor binds is unknown. There are no base qualities to consult, and no much larger clone falls within one base. These data belong to a study of regulatory T cells in long-lasting Graves disease (dated by TCRdb to the early 2020s). The study in broad terms: Newly diagnosed Graves' disease patients had taken antithyroid drugs for less than 3 months. This study used TCR sequencing and RNA sequencing of peripheral blood to compare persistent Graves' disease patients against newly diagnosed Graves' disease patients. The study was conducted in China and was registered as a clinical trial. A total of 35 or so samples underwent TCR sequencing: roughly 13 from persistent and around 20 from newly diagnosed Graves' disease patients. The full study reports these points: A larger number of public clonotypes was shared among persistent patients (more than 2,500) than among newly diagnosed patients (around 880). Only the TCR beta chain was sequenced and analyzed. The authors acknowledged the small sample size as a limitation that may reduce accuracy. The study examined only peripheral blood because the primary lesion, thyroid tissue, could not be accessed. Persistent Graves' disease patients showed lower TCR Shannon entropy and fewer highly expanded clones than newly diagnosed patients, suggesting clonal expansion.

Taken with the paper, the label for time point translates to: newly diagnosed GD, antithyroid drugs for less than 3 months. RNA was extracted from PBMCs in TRIzol for both TCR sequencing and RNA sequencing. The diagnosis of Graves' disease followed American Thyroid Association guidelines. The patients came from an endocrinology department in Xi'an, China. Each patient gave approximately 8.8 milliliters of peripheral blood, collected in an EDTA anticoagulant tube. PBMCs were isolated by Ficoll Paque Plus density gradient separation without further T cell sorting. RNA quality was checked with an Agilent 2100 Bioanalyzer and agarose gel, and concentration with a NanoDrop 2000. Library construction relied on multiplex PCR. The sample was run on an Illumina HiSeq 4000. iRepertoire HTBI primers and Arm-PCR amplification of CDR3 regions were used to construct TCR beta libraries. Before sequencing, the PCR products went through gel purification. Concerning the study's data processing: A total of 62 TRBV and under 15 TRBJ segments were identified across samples and were used for gene usage analysis of CDR3 amino acid clonotypes. Filtered high-quality paired reads were merged into contigs using COPE and FqMerger. BLAST was used to align contigs to IMGT TRBV, TRBD and TRBJ reference genes, with CDR3 defined following IMGT. Any clonotype with a frequency above 0.1% was counted as a highly expanded clone. Repertoire diversity was measured by Shannon entropy, and V-J evenness by the Gini coefficient. Clonotypes shared by more than one individual were considered public. TCRdb reanalyzed the raw reads on its own, using fastp at Q25 for trimming and MiXCR for clone calling, and kept in-frame beta chains. Rows are combined by CDR3 protein, so each entry shows the most common genes and DNA. These V and J calls derive from TCRdb rather than the authors' analysis. The sample table shows hundreds of thousands of distinct CDR3 sequences, and roughly 13% are seen once. The ten largest clones add up to about 9.1% of the sample.

This sample was also put to use in a study of T cells in Graves' hyperthyroidism and ophthalmopathy. As noted in the second study: Stable Graves' hyperthyroidism was defined as no progression to ophthalmopathy during 18 months of follow-up. Hyperthyroidism patients were aged 18 to 65 years and newly diagnosed, with disease duration of less than 2 months. Patients with uncontrolled infections, other autoimmune diseases, pregnancy or lactation were excluded. Diagnoses were established on the basis of clinical symptoms, serum thyroxine and TRAb, thyroid ultrasound, and orbital computed tomography. A first-round RT-PCR of the TCR CDR3 used the HTBI primer set with the Qiagen OneStep RT-PCR kit. Most expanded thyroid clonotypes (frequency above 0.001) were also detected in blood, suggesting blood repertoires may reflect thyroid immune responses. A model built on a 13 V-J signature distinguished ophthalmopathy from stable hyperthyroidism, reaching roughly 88% sensitivity and around 81% specificity in cross-validation and 80%/75% in testing. In validation, progression to ophthalmopathy was predicted by the model with around 70% sensitivity and 72% to 85% specificity, a median of about 6.8 months before onset. To identify distinguishing TCR V-J signatures, a discovery cohort of around 98 patients was used, comprising fewer than 45 with Graves' ophthalmopathy and around 57 with stable Graves' hyperthyroidism. Whether ophthalmopathy could be predicted prospectively was tested in an independent validation cohort made up of fewer than 20 hyperthyroidism patients plus 17 patients who later progressed to ophthalmopathy. The roughly 100 discovery patients were randomly divided into training and test sets at a 7:3 ratio. In addition, the study compared T-cell repertoires in thyroid tissue and in blood from six Graves' hyperthyroidism patients. After sampling, hyperthyroidism patients received methimazole starting at 30 mg daily, and ophthalmopathy patients received high-dose intravenous methylprednisolone. Libraries were constructed in a second round of multiplex PCR, after which size selection and purification were carried out. The libraries were sequenced on an Illumina HiSeq2000 using paired-end 100 bp reads. SOAPnuke was used to process the raw data, removing reads that contained adapters or uncalled bases, had a mean Phred below 15, or lacked an exact match to the constant primer or identifier. High-quality paired reads were merged with COPE v1.2.5, and unique nucleotide sequences were defined as clonotypes. MiTCR v1.1 was used to align clonotypes to the IMGT TRBV, TRBD and TRBJ reference segments. Only V-J combinations with frequency above 0.0001, covering approximately 99% of repertoires, were analysed. The TCS score was defined as the ratio of F50 (clonal expansion) to E x V (chaos), calculated using BLOSUM62-based TCRdist between CDR3 peptides within each V-J. Welch's t-statistics and random forest reduced 500 to 550 V-J features to 10 to 15, which were used in a naive Bayes classifier (R e1071). Sample size was not statistically predetermined, and blinding of investigators to group allocation was not performed. The paper describes TCR Vbeta CDR3 sequencing of roughly 130 peripheral blood samples, made up of 43 ophthalmopathy patients, 70 to 75 hyperthyroidism patients and approximately 17 progressor patients.

This sequence was found in a man aged 25 to 40 with Graves disease. Donor details come from another sample of the same person, matched by shared clones. Specimen: peripheral blood mononuclear cells (PBMCs), collected at new diagnosis, from a patient treated with antithyroid drugs.

CDR3 loop: CASSPGLAGGVTDTQYF. The DNA sequence reads TGTGCCAGCAGCCCCGGACTAGCGGGAGGGGTCACAGATACGCAGTATTTT. This sequence uses TRBV12-3 or TRBV12-4 and TRBJ2-3, with 15 bases in between that match TRBD2. V and J are trimmed by 6 bases and 2 bases, and the gene matches miss 6 bases of the junction. The CDR3 covers 17 residues, taking in both the cysteine and the phenylalanine. Here the CDR3 DNA is all that survives: 51 bases in frame from base 1.